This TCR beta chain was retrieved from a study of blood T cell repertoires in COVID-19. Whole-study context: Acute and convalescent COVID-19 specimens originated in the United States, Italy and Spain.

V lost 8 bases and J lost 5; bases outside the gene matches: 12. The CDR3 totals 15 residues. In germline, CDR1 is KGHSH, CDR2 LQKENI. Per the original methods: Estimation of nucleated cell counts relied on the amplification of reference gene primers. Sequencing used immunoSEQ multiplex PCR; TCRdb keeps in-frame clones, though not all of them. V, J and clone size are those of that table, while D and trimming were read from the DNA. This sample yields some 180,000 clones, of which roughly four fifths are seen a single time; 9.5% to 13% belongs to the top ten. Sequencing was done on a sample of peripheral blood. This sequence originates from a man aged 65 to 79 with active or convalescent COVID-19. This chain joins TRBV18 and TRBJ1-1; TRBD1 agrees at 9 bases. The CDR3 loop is CASQLQGARGTEAFF. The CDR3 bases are TGTGCCAGCCAATTACAGGGGGCGCGGGGTACTGAAGCTTTCTTT.